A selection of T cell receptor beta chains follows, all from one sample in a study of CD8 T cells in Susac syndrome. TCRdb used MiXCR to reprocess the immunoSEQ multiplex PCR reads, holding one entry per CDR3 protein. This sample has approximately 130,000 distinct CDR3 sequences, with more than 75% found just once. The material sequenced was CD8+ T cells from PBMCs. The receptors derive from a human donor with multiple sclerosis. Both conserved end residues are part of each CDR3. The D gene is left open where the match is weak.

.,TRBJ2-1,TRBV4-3,CASSHRGREGEEQFF
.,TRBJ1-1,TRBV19,CASSVSFTEAFF
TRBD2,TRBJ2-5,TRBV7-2,CASGPGTSGSWETQYF
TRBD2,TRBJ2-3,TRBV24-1,CATSDSATSGITDTQYF
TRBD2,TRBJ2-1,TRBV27,CASSPEGLVVGNEQFF
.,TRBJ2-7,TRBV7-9,CASSRLYEQYF
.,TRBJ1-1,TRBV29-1,CSVAGQKKNGNTEAFF
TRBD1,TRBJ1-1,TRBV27,CASSLPGGRGLGEAFF
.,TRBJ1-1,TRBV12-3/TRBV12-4,CASSTGGRPLF
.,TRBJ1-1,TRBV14,CASSPYLVGTEAFF
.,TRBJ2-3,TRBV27,CASLFTDVSTDTQYF
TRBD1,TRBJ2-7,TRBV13,CASSHRTGGTYEQYF
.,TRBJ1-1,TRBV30,CAWSVLYTEAFF
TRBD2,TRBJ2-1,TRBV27,CASGLAGYNEQFF
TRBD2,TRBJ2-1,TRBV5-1,CASSSGLADYNEQFF
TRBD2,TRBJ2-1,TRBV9,CASSAGTSSGEQFF
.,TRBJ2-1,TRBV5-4,CASSRTDNEQFF
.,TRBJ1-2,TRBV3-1,CASSPGGGAITNYGYTF
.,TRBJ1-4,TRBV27,CASSFLGTDIEKLFF
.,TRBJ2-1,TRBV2,CASNIPLGVYNEQFF
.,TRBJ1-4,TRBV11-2,CASRAYRDPSTNEKLFF
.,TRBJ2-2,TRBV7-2,CASSLGGNLVGELFF
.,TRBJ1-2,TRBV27,CASSLSANNYGYTF
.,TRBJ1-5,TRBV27,CASSLGQLSNQPQHF
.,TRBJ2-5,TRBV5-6,CASSLVVEGETQYF
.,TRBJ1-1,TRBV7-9,CASSSTDGTLNTEAFF
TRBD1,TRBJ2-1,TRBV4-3,CASSQGTGYYNEQFF
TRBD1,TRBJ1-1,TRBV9,CASSGDRGTEAFF
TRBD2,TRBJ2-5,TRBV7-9,CASSTGLAGETQYF
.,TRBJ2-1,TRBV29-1,CSVLGAPSYNEQFF
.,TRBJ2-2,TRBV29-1,CSVESTPGTGELFF
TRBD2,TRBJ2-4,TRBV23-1,CASSLTAPGLAGRGCKNIQYF
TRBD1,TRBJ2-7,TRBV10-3,CAISFGQGEGLSHEQYF
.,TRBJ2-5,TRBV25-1,CASSELETQYF
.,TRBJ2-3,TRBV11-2,CASSTPLTDTQYF
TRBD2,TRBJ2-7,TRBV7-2,CASSSRGYEGYEQYF
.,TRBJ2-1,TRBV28,CASSANNEQFF
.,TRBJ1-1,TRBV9,CASSVGQGNTEAFF
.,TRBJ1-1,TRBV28,CASRDAADAITEAFF